The 28 T cell receptor beta chains below all came from one sample that was sequenced in a study of chemoradiotherapy in HPV16-positive cancers. The assay was immunoSEQ multiplex PCR, and TCRdb's table has in-frame clones only and misses some. The sample has about 32,000 clones, around 88% seen once. The material was blood, obtained from a patient who underwent chemoradiotherapy. The receptor source for this set is a human donor with HPV-associated anogenital cancer.

About this clone itself: Other DNA sequences in the sample encode the same CDR3. In nucleotides, the CDR3 is TGTGCTAGTGGTCTCCCCCGGACTCCTTCTGGAAACACCATATATTTT. Encoded protein: CASGLPRTPSGNTIYF. This chain joins TRBV12-5 and TRBJ1-3; D is ambiguous. Germline loops: CDR1 LGHNT, CDR2 FRNRAP. CDR3 length: 16 residues. V was cut by 5 bases and J by 1 base, with 15 bases left in between.

The chain couples TRBV11-2 to TRBJ1-1; the D gene is possibly TRBD1 (6 bases). The germline gives CDR1 SGHAT, CDR2 FQNNGV. The V and J ends lost 0 bases and 4 bases respectively, with 9 bases between them. This CDR3 is 14 amino acids long. The CDR3 region is CASSLEGGATEAFF. As DNA, the CDR3 is TGTGCCAGCAGCTTAGAGGGGGGGGCCACTGAAGCTTTCTTT.

The chain's CDR3 is CAWSASTGLLYEQYF. The CDR3 DNA reads as TGTGCCTGGAGTGCGTCGACAGGACTGTTATACGAGCAGTACTTC. V usage is TRBV30 and J usage is TRBJ2-7; weak D call: TRBD1 (6 bases). Germline V gene data show CDR1 as GTSNPN and CDR2 as SVGIG (reference sequence). The CDR3 extends over 15 amino acids. With 1 base removed from V and 4 bases from J, the gap between germline ends came to 17 bases. Filled out from reference TRBV30 and TRBJ2-7, the complete variable domain reads SQTIHQWPATLVQPVGSPLSLECTVEGTSNPNLYWYRQAAGRGLQLLFYSVGIGQISSEVPQNLSASRPQDRQFILSSKKLLLSDSGFYLCAWSASTGLLYEQYFGPGTRLTVT.

The chain recombines TRBV27 with TRBJ1-1; D might be TRBD1 (6 bases). The CDR3 runs to 13 residues. CDR1 MNHEY and CDR2 SMNVEV come from the germline V gene (reference sequence). Trimming stripped 6 bases from V and 9 bases from J, with 17 bases between. The CDR3 reads CASSLQQGSKAFF. The CDR3 DNA follows: TGTGCCAGCAGCTTACAACAGGGAAGTAAAGCTTTCTTT.

The gene calls are TRBV27 and TRBJ2-5; 11 nucleotides agree with TRBD2. The CDR3 sequence is 13 residues long. Germline CDR1 and CDR2: MNHEY and SMNVEV (reference sequence). V was clipped by 6 bases and J by 7 bases; unmatched bases: 4. The CDR3 protein is CASSKGTSGTQYF. The CDR3 DNA is TGTGCCAGCAGCAAAGGGACTAGCGGGACCCAGTACTTC.

The genes are TRBV20-1 and TRBJ1-2, with D hard to call. Germline CDR1 is DFQATT and CDR2 is SNEGSKA (reference sequence). CDR3 length equals 10 residues. V lost 4 bases and J 14 bases, leaving 14 bases between the germline ends. CDR3 protein: CSATPAGATF. In DNA, the CDR3 is TGCAGTGCTACCCCGGCAGGCGCGACCTTC.

In DNA form, the CDR3 reads TGTGCCAGCAGTCCCGGGACAGGTTCCTCTGGGGCCAACGTCCTGACTTTC. Translating it yields CASSPGTGSSGANVLTF. The gene calls are TRBV11-3 and TRBJ2-6; TRBD1 matches at 8 bases. The CDR3 covers 17 residues. V trimming: 6 bases; J trimming: 0 bases; junction bases outside the gene matches: 7. CDR1 SGHNT and CDR2 YENEEA come from the germline V gene.

The gene calls are TRBV5-6 and TRBJ1-2; possible D gene TRBD1, 6 bases. Trimming cost V 4 bases and J 4 bases, with 14 bases left between them. The CDR3 sequence is 14 residues long. Germline V gives CDR1 SGHDT, CDR2 YYEEEE. The DNA of the CDR3 is TGTGCCAGCAGCCTTCCAGGGGTGGGCTATGGCTACACCTTC. Residues: CASSLPGVGYGYTF.

The chain uses TRBV18 and TRBJ1-2; 11 bases are shared with TRBD1. Germline V gene data show CDR1 as KGHSH and CDR2 as LQKENI. The CDR3 covers 14 residues. The trim removed 3 bases at V and 5 bases at J, leaving 2 bases unmatched. The CDR3 region is CASSPGQGVYGYTF. The CDR3 nucleotides read TGTGCCAGCTCACCGGGACAGGGGGTTTATGGCTACACCTTC.

The gene calls are TRBV28 and TRBJ1-2, with D uncertain. V shed 5 bases and J shed 4 bases, with 14 bases lying between them. This CDR3 contains 14 residues. Germline V gene sequence: CDR1 MDHEN, CDR2 SYDVKM. The CDR3 loop is CASSRTAEGYGYTF. CDR3 DNA: TGTGCCAGCAGTAGGACCGCCGAAGGCTATGGCTACACCTTC.

This clone was seen a single time. V usage is TRBV29-1 and J usage is TRBJ1-3; no reliable D call. V lost 2 bases and J 3 bases, leaving 5 bases between the germline ends. CDR3 size: 12 residues. Looked up from germline, CDR1 is SQVTM and CDR2 is ANQGSEA. CDR3 coding DNA: TGCAGCGTTGAAACATATGGAAACACCATATATTTT. Its protein product is CSVETYGNTIYF. Together with reference TRBV29-1 and TRBJ1-3, the CDR3 gives the full variable domain: SAVISQKPSRDICQRGTSLTIQCQVDSQVTMMFWYRQQPGQSLTLIATANQGSEATYESGFVIDKFPISRPNLTFSTLTVSNMSPEDSSIYLCSVETYGNTIYFGEGSWLTVV.

The V call is TRBV28, the J call TRBJ1-2; D uncertain. The germline gives CDR1 MDHEN, CDR2 SYDVKM. V was cut by 3 bases and J by 5 bases, with 10 bases left in between. CDR3 length equals 13 residues. CDR3 sequence reads: CASSLGREYGYTF. CDR3 bases: TGTGCCAGCAGTTTGGGGAGGGAGTATGGCTACACCTTC.

This chain joins TRBV4-2 and TRBJ2-2; TRBD2 agrees at 10 bases. Germline V lookup: CDR1 LGHNA, CDR2 YNFKEQ. The V segment lost 0 bases and the J segment 6 bases; nucleotides outside the gene matches: 10. This CDR3 has 18 residues. The CDR3 DNA reads as TGTGCCAGCAGCCAAGAGGTACTAGCGGGGATCGGGGCCGGGGAGCTGTTTTTT. This codes for CASSQEVLAGIGAGELFF.

V usage is TRBV2 and J usage is TRBJ2-2; D is undetermined. Germline V gene data show CDR1 as SNHLY and CDR2 as FYNNEI. V was trimmed by 6 bases and J by 1 base, leaving 3 bases between them. The CDR3 is 12 residues long. This CDR3 reads CASSLNTGELFF. CDR3 sequence (DNA): TGTGCCAGCAGCTTGAACACCGGGGAGCTGTTTTTT.

V and J are TRBV2 and TRBJ2-7; the match to TRBD1 covers 9 bases. Losses at the gene ends were 1 base for V and 4 bases for J; bases not matched to a gene: 5. The V gene's germline CDR1 is SNHLY and CDR2 FYNNEI. The CDR3 consists of 15 residues. In DNA, the CDR3 is TGTGCCAGCAGTGAAGACAGGGGGCGCGGATACGAGCAGTACTTC. Translation: CASSEDRGRGYEQYF. The whole variable domain, filled in from reference TRBV2 and TRBJ2-7, reads EPEVTQTPSHQVTQMGQEVILRCVPISNHLYFYWYRQILGQKVEFLVSFYNNEISEKSEIFDDQFSVERPDGSNFTLKIRSTKLEDSAMYFCASSEDRGRGYEQYFGPGTRLTVT.

The chain carries TRBV5-1 and TRBJ2-1, with 13 bases fitting TRBD2. CDR3 length: 15 residues. V lost 3 bases, J lost 9 bases, and 6 bases stayed unmatched. CDR1 and CDR2 from the germline V gene are SGHRS and YFSETQ. CDR3 amino acids: CASSSGLAGEAEQFF. The CDR3 coding sequence is TGCGCCAGCAGCTCCGGACTAGCGGGAGAGGCTGAGCAGTTCTTC.

This chain joins TRBV19 and TRBJ2-1; D is possibly TRBD1 (6 bases). Trimming stripped 4 bases from V and 4 bases from J, with 14 bases between. Germline V gene lookup returns CDR1 LNHDA and CDR2 SQIVND (reference sequence). This CDR3 is built from 15 residues. CDR3 DNA sequence: TGTGCCAGTAGTAGCCCAGGGGCTATTTACAATGAGCAGTTCTTC. Translated: CASSSPGAIYNEQFF.

The rearrangement joins TRBV7-9 to TRBJ2-7; no firm D call. The V gene's germline CDR1 is SEHNR and CDR2 FQNEAQ (reference sequence). The CDR3 contains 13 residues. V was shortened by 4 bases and J by 2 bases, with 9 bases between the two germline ends. CDR3 nucleotide sequence: TGTGCCAGCAGCTCTAGGGATCCCTACGAGCAGTACTTC. This sequence encodes CASSSRDPYEQYF.

The chain combines TRBV4-2 with TRBJ2-5; D uncertain. This CDR3 has 14 amino acids. V lost 0 bases and J 5 bases, leaving 10 bases between the germline ends. Germline V gene data show CDR1 as LGHNA and CDR2 as YNFKEQ. This CDR3 is CASSQERLGETQYF. The CDR3 coding sequence is TGTGCCAGCAGCCAAGAACGTCTAGGGGAGACCCAGTACTTC.

V gene TRBV7-6 combines with J gene TRBJ1-2; 10 bases match TRBD1. V lost 2 bases to trimming and J lost 6 bases; unmatched junction nucleotides: 6. The CDR3 covers 15 residues. Germline assignment: CDR1 SGHVS and CDR2 FNYEAQ. In DNA form, the CDR3 reads TGTGCCAGCAGCTTAATGACAGGGGGCGAGGATGGCTACACCTTC. Translating it yields CASSLMTGGEDGYTF.

The chain joins TRBV2 to TRBJ2-5; 8 positions match TRBD2. Germline lookup yields CDR1 SNHLY and CDR2 FYNNEI. V shed 8 bases and J 5 bases; nucleotides not matched to a gene: 13. The length of the CDR3 is 15 residues. DNA for the CDR3: TGTGCCAGCGGTCAGGGACTAGTTTTATTGGAGACCCAGTACTTC. It encodes CASGQGLVLLETQYF.

This sequence joins TRBV15 and TRBJ2-1; TRBD1 matches at 9 bases. V trimming: 3 bases; J trimming: 9 bases; junction bases outside the gene matches: 3. The CDR3 has 13 amino acids. The germline gives CDR1 LNHNV, CDR2 YYDKDF (reference sequence). This chain's CDR3 is CATSSTGGGEQFF. CDR3 DNA sequence: TGTGCCACCAGCAGTACAGGGGGCGGTGAGCAGTTCTTC.

The chain uses TRBV5-4 and TRBJ2-2; 15 bases align to TRBD2. Losses at the gene ends were 4 bases for V and 2 bases for J; bases not matched to a gene: 6. Germline V gene sequence: CDR1 SGHNT, CDR2 YYREEE (reference sequence). The CDR3 covers 18 residues. CDR3 sequence: CASSKGLAGGSNTGELFF. For the CDR3, the DNA is TGTGCCAGCAGCAAGGGACTAGCGGGAGGAAGTAACACCGGGGAGCTGTTTTTT.

V usage is TRBV19 and J usage is TRBJ1-1, with a weak D call TRBD1 (5 bases). Germline V gives CDR1 LNHDA, CDR2 SQIVND (reference sequence). The CDR3 runs 14 residues. V lost 6 bases and J 4 bases, leaving 15 bases between the germline ends. The CDR3 loop is CASSPRARGTEAFF. CDR3 coding DNA: TGTGCCAGTAGCCCCAGGGCGAGGGGCACTGAAGCTTTCTTT. Looking up the rest from reference TRBV19 and TRBJ1-1 gives the full variable domain: DGGITQSPKYLFRKEGQNVTLSCEQNLNHDAMYWYRQDPGQGLRLIYYSQIVNDFQKGDIAEGYSVSREKKESFPLTVTSAQKNPTAFYLCASSPRARGTEAFFGQGTRLTVV.

This chain connects TRBV7-9 to TRBJ2-3; 11 bases fit TRBD2. The ends lost 4 bases at V and 4 bases at J; junction bases unmatched: 16. Germline CDR1 and CDR2: SEHNR and FQNEAQ (reference sequence). The CDR3 runs 19 residues. DNA of the CDR3: TGTGCCAGCAGCTCTTCACAACCCCTAGCGGGAGGATCACCAGATACGCAGTATTTT. Protein sequence: CASSSSQPLAGGSPDTQYF. Complete variable domain (other parts from reference TRBV7-9 and TRBJ2-3): DTGVSQNPRHKITKRGQNVTFRCDPISEHNRLYWYRQTLGQGPEFLTYFQNEAQLEKSRLLSDRFSAERPKGSFSTLEIQRTEQGDSAMYLCASSSSQPLAGGSPDTQYFGPGTRLTVL.

The genes are TRBV20-1 and TRBJ1-2; TRBD1 is a possible D gene (5 bases). This CDR3 is built from 11 residues. Trimming took 7 bases from V and 8 from J, leaving 14 bases between them. CDR1 is DFQATT, CDR2 SNEGSKA, per germline (reference sequence). CDR3 sequence reads: CSVWGLKGYTF. CDR3 nucleotides: TGCAGTGTTTGGGGCTTAAAAGGCTACACCTTC.

The gene calls are TRBV5-1 and TRBJ1-2, with D possibly TRBD1 on 5 matching bases. Trimming took 4 bases from V and 4 from J, leaving 11 bases between them. The CDR3 extends over 13 amino acids. The V gene's germline CDR1 is SGHRS and CDR2 YFSETQ. The CDR3 reads CASSPGTAYGYTF. In DNA, the CDR3 is TGCGCCAGCAGCCCCGGGACGGCCTATGGCTACACCTTC.

The chain recombines TRBV28 with TRBJ2-7, with TRBD1 matching 7 bases. This CDR3 is built from 15 residues. V was clipped by 6 bases and J by 2 bases; unmatched bases: 10. CDR1 is MDHEN, CDR2 SYDVKM, per germline. The CDR3 sequence is CASRYSWTGAYEQYF. The CDR3 DNA sequence: TGTGCCAGCAGGTATTCCTGGACAGGTGCCTACGAGCAGTACTTC.